This TCR beta chain was sequenced for a study of cytotoxic CD8 clonotypes in ibrutinib-treated CLL. Study-wide context: Recorded responses included 24 partial and 2 complete; following median 68 months, approximately 15 stayed remitted and 12 progressed. Samples showed on average around 260,000 productive templates and tens of thousands of productive rearrangements. Study results and caveats: Clonality (at baseline) was higher than in age-matched healthy donors and tracked circulating CD8+ T-cell counts.

The planned depth of sequencing spanned 1 in 200,000 to 1 in 1 million T cells. Profiled with immunoSEQ multiplex PCR; TCRdb holds only in-frame clones, not every one. The sample carries 150,000 to 200,000 clones, around three quarters recorded once. This CDR3 has 12 residues. Between the trimmed V and J ends, which lost 6 bases and 2 bases, there was a span of 8 bases. Per germline, CDR1 SQVTM and CDR2 ANQGSEA. A few counts support this clone. What it binds is not known. The chain is built from TRBV29-1 and TRBJ1-3; D is unresolved. The receptor was isolated from a human donor with chronic lymphocytic leukemia. The sample consisted of PBMCs, taken after 24 months of ibrutinib treatment. The CDR3 spells CSVTRAGNTIYF. The CDR3 nucleotides are TGCAGCGTGACCCGAGCTGGAAACACCATATATTTT.